This section outlines one T cell receptor (beta chain) sequence together with its context. The antigen is not known. CDR1 is SQVTM, CDR2 ANQGSEA, per germline. V dropped 5 bases and J dropped 3 bases, with 10 bases sitting between them. This CDR3 contains 12 residues. Clones were sequenced by immunoSEQ multiplex PCR, and TCRdb holds only the in-frame ones, with some missing. The sample carries tens of thousands of clones, around four fifths recorded once. This specimen belongs to a study of a mutant IDH1 vaccine in newly diagnosed glioma. The time point is: week 35, safety follow-up. Vaccinated patients received 300 ug of mutant IDH1 20-mer peptide per dose, with topical imiquimod.

The starting material was PBMCs, obtained from a glioma patient whose treatment included an IDH1 peptide vaccine. The rearrangement uses TRBV29-1 and TRBJ1-1; perhaps TRBD1 as D (6 bases). This sequence was found in a man under 40 with glioma. The chain's CDR3 is CSVIPGDTEAFF. The CDR3 DNA reads TGCAGCGTTATCCCAGGGGACACTGAAGCTTTCTTT. Together with reference TRBV29-1 and TRBJ1-1, the CDR3 gives the full variable domain: SAVISQKPSRDICQRGTSLTIQCQVDSQVTMMFWYRQQPGQSLTLIATANQGSEATYESGFVIDKFPISRPNLTFSTLTVSNMSPEDSSIYLCSVIPGDTEAFFGQGTRLTVV.